One and the same sample provided the 5 T cell receptor beta chains below, sequenced in a study of blood T cell repertoires in COVID-19. Measured with immunoSEQ multiplex PCR; TCRdb has only the in-frame clones, and not every one. The sample lists about 21,000 clones, around 88% occurring once. The sample consisted of peripheral blood. Receptor source: a man aged 70 or older with active COVID-19.

The rearrangement links TRBV5-1 to TRBJ2-1, with 10 bases identical to TRBD2. Germline V gene lookup returns CDR1 SGHRS and CDR2 YFSETQ. The CDR3 length is 21 residues. Trimming removed 1 base from V and 2 bases from J; junction bases left unmatched: 18. CDR3: CASSLPLSSSSGLATYNEQFF. Here the CDR3 DNA reads TGCGCCAGCAGCTTGCCTCTAAGCAGTAGTTCGGGACTAGCGACCTACAATGAGCAGTTCTTC.

This clone appeared once. The chain is built from TRBV3-1 (or the pseudogene TRBV3-2) and TRBJ2-7, with D uncertain. Germline V gene sequence: CDR1 LGHDT, CDR2 YNNKEL (reference sequence). The CDR3 has 13 residues. V was clipped by 1 base and J by 6 bases, with 10 bases between them. The CDR3 reads CASSQVSPGEQYF. In DNA, the CDR3 is TGTGCCAGCAGCCAAGTGAGCCCGGGCGAGCAGTACTTC.

The rearrangement joins TRBV7-8 to TRBJ1-2; 8 bases agree with TRBD1. The CDR3 has 16 residues. The V segment lost 1 base and the J segment 7 bases; nucleotides outside the gene matches: 11. The germline V gene encodes CDR1 SGHVS and CDR2 FQNEAQ. The CDR3 protein is CASSLGSGAGGFGYTF. As DNA, the CDR3 is TGTGCCAGCAGCTTAGGGTCGGGGGCAGGGGGCTTTGGCTACACCTTC.

The CDR3 DNA is TGCAGCGTTGACCACAGGGGGGCATATGGGGCCAACGTCCTGACTTTC. It yields the protein CSVDHRGAYGANVLTF. The rearrangement joins TRBV29-1 to TRBJ2-6, with 8 bases lining up with TRBD1. Germline trimming cut 3 bases from V and 3 bases from J; bases unmatched to any gene: 7. Germline V gene sequence: CDR1 SQVTM, CDR2 ANQGSEA. This CDR3 is built from 16 residues.

J is TRBJ2-6 and V is TRBV9; a weak D match, TRBD1 (6 bases). Trimming shortened V by 2 bases and J by 4 bases, and 19 bases separated the two germline ends. The CDR3 covers 18 residues. Germline assignment: CDR1 SGDLS and CDR2 YYNGEE. This CDR3 reads CASSVGQPRTAGANVLTF. CDR3 sequence (DNA): TGTGCCAGCAGCGTCGGACAGCCTCGCACGGCGGGGGCCAACGTCCTGACTTTC.